A single sample gave rise to the 14 T cell receptor beta chains below, sequenced in a study of Tregs in tolerant kidney transplant recipients. Data came from immunoSEQ multiplex PCR; TCRdb stores just in-frame clones and leaves some out. This sample has 85,000 to 100,000 clones; approximately 93% occur once, and the top ten carry 0.35% to 0.55%. Sequenced here: CD4+ T cells from blood, sampled before the transplant. These receptors all stem from a human donor who received a combined kidney and bone marrow transplant.

The CDR3 sequence: CASSREGNQPQHF. As DNA, the CDR3 is TGTGCCAGCTCCAGGGAGGGCAATCAGCCCCAGCATTTT. This chain links TRBV6-5 with TRBJ1-5; D possibly corresponds to TRBD1 (5 bases). Trimming pared 8 bases from V and 2 bases from J, leaving 10 bases between. The V gene's germline CDR1 is MNHEY and CDR2 SVGAGI. The CDR3 spans 13 residues.

The chain combines TRBV2 with TRBJ1-5; tentative D call: TRBD1 (5 bases). The CDR3 has 19 amino acids. The V gene's germline CDR1 is SNHLY and CDR2 FYNNEI. V lost 5 bases and J lost 0, with 23 bases in between. CDR3 sequence reads: CASSPLRREFPYSNQPQHF. The CDR3 DNA reads TGTGCCAGCAGTCCCCTTCGCAGGGAATTCCCCTATAGCAATCAGCCCCAGCATTTT.

A few counts support this clone. V and J are TRBV30 and TRBJ1-2; D is unresolved. V was clipped by 4 bases and J by 7 bases, with 13 bases between them. CDR1 is GTSNPN and CDR2 is SVGIG in the germline V gene (reference sequence). The CDR3 has 12 amino acids. This CDR3 reads CAWTPRETGYTF. Here the CDR3 DNA reads TGTGCCTGGACACCTAGAGAAACTGGCTACACCTTC.

The chain has TRBV16 and TRBJ1-1, with a tentative D call TRBD1 (6 bases). Germline V CDR1 and CDR2: KGHSY, FQNENV. CDR3 length equals 14 residues. V was cut by 8 bases and J by 0 bases, with 13 bases left in between. In DNA form, the CDR3 reads TGTGCCAGCGGGAGGGACACGCTGAACACTGAAGCTTTCTTT. As protein: CASGRDTLNTEAFF.

The V and J genes are TRBV19 and TRBJ2-1; 7 bases line up with TRBD1. The CDR3 contains 13 residues. J lost 6 bases, V lost 6 bases, and 5 bases had no gene match. CDR1 LNHDA and CDR2 SQIVND come from the germline V gene (reference sequence). In nucleotides, the CDR3 is TGTGCCAGTAGCCCCGGGACAGCCAATGAGCAGTTCTTC. Encoded protein: CASSPGTANEQFF.

V gene TRBV6-1 combines with J gene TRBJ1-2; no clear D gene. The germline V gene has CDR1 MNHNS and CDR2 SASEGT. The germline V and J ends were trimmed by 5 bases and 2 bases, with 9 bases remaining between them. This CDR3 region has 13 residues. This CDR3 is CASSPPVNYGYTF. The DNA for the CDR3 is TGTGCCAGCAGTCCCCCTGTGAACTATGGCTACACCTTC.

The gene calls are TRBV5-1 and TRBJ2-1; 10 bases are a match to TRBD2. The CDR3 has 19 amino acids. V trimming: 5 bases; J trimming: 6 bases; junction bases outside the gene matches: 20. Looked up from germline, CDR1 is SGHRS and CDR2 is YFSETQ. CDR3: CASSWPSGRGFTVGNEQFF. The CDR3 DNA reads as TGCGCCAGCAGTTGGCCTAGCGGGAGAGGGTTCACGGTAGGCAATGAGCAGTTCTTC.

The J gene is TRBJ1-1, the V gene TRBV20-1, with D tentatively TRBD1 (5 bases). Germline loops: CDR1 DFQATT, CDR2 SNEGSKA (reference sequence). Trimming took 5 bases from V and 6 from J, leaving 10 bases between them. This CDR3 has 11 residues. CDR3 region: CSASPGAEAFF. The CDR3 DNA follows: TGCAGTGCTTCCCCGGGGGCTGAAGCTTTCTTT.

The chain carries TRBV9 and TRBJ2-3; a possible D gene is TRBD2 (5 bases). CDR3 size: 15 residues. V was pared by 4 bases and J by 1 base, with 13 bases between. Germline CDR1 and CDR2: SGDLS and YYNGEE. The CDR3 region is CASSRSRTRTDTQYF. The DNA for the CDR3 is TGTGCCAGCAGCCGTTCAAGGACTCGCACAGATACGCAGTATTTT.

On this clone: Germline is not matched at one junction end, which may reflect a read error. The genes are TRBV18 and TRBJ2-7, with D possibly being TRBD2 (6 bases). Looked up from germline, CDR1 is KGHSH and CDR2 is LQKENI. CDR3 length equals 14 residues. The chain's CDR3 is CASSPSRDSHEQYF. CDR3 coding DNA: TGTGCCAGCTCACCATCGCGGGACTCCCACGAGCAGTACTTC.

The chain couples TRBV5-4 to TRBJ1-1; D is possibly TRBD1 (5 bases). This CDR3 has 16 residues. V lost 0 bases to trimming and J lost 0 bases, with 12 bases between them. Germline V gene data show CDR1 as SGHNT and CDR2 as YYREEE (reference sequence). CDR3 amino acids: CASSLGRGSMNTEAFF. The CDR3 DNA sequence: TGTGCCAGCAGCTTGGGCCGGGGGAGCATGAACACTGAAGCTTTCTTT.

This rearrangement joins TRBV7-8 to TRBJ1-5, with D perhaps TRBD1 (6 bases). The CDR3 totals 17 residues. V lost 5 bases to trimming and J lost 1 base, with 18 bases between them. Germline V gene data show CDR1 as SGHVS and CDR2 as FQNEAQ. CDR3 sequence: CASSLSGTGISNQPQHF. In nucleotides, the CDR3 is TGTGCCAGCAGCCTCTCCGGTACAGGGATAAGCAATCAGCCCCAGCATTTT.

The rearrangement uses TRBV11-2 and TRBJ2-7; 8 bases align to TRBD1. This CDR3 has 13 residues. CDR1 and CDR2 from the germline V gene are SGHAT and FQNNGV. After removal of 2 bases from V and 6 bases from J, the junction contained 3 bases not matched to a gene. CDR3 residues: CASSLQGAGEQYF. CDR3 nucleotides: TGTGCCAGCAGCTTACAGGGGGCAGGCGAGCAGTACTTC.

This rearrangement joins TRBV4-1 to TRBJ1-3; D not resolved. The V end lost 0 bases, the J end lost 0 bases, and 6 bases lay between the germline ends. The germline CDR1 and CDR2 sequences are MGHRA and YSYEKL. The CDR3 spans 15 residues. CDR3 protein: CASSQDRDSGNTIYF. The CDR3 region has the DNA TGCGCCAGCAGCCAAGATAGAGACTCTGGAAACACCATATATTTT.